The rows below give T cell receptor beta chains drawn from one sample of a study of OX40 agonist ivuxolimab in advanced cancers. Produced via immunoSEQ multiplex PCR; TCRdb's table is partial and in-frame only. The repertoire consists of around 64,000 clones, with about four fifths occurring once and the leading ten covering around 1.3%. The source material was CD4+ or CD8+ T cells sorted from blood, sampled in a trial of the OX40 agonist ivuxolimab. The receptor source for this set is an adult with an advanced solid tumor such as melanoma, head and neck, liver or kidney cancer. The CDR3 runs from the conserved cysteine through the conserved F or W. A D gene is named only where the DNA matches it firmly. Some rows mark clone size as missing; the rest say once, few, many or name a class of expanded clone.

clone_size j_call d_call v_call cdr3_aa
NA TRBJ1-1 NA TRBV9 CASSVGPLFPNTEAFF
NA TRBJ2-3 NA TRBV6-4 CASSVDSEDTQYF
few TRBJ2-3 TRBD1 TRBV5-1 CASSLDRQGKRNTDTQYF
NA TRBJ1-1 NA TRBV5-4 CASSSPGTEKNTEAFF
NA TRBJ2-7 TRBD1 TRBV6-1 CASSSWTGPSYEQYF
NA TRBJ1-2 NA TRBV11-2 CASSQVSVGYGYTF
NA TRBJ1-1 NA TRBV6-5 CATRENTEAFF
NA TRBJ2-2 NA TRBV7-2 CASSPGGPTPTGELFF
NA TRBJ1-2 NA TRBV7-8 CASSDRGFYGYTF
NA TRBJ1-2 NA TRBV5-6 CASSPGGGGNYGYTF
NA TRBJ1-1 NA TRBV10-3 CATGRGDTEAFF
NA TRBJ2-5 TRBD1 TRBV5-5 CASSLEGGAETQYF
few TRBJ2-1 TRBD2 TRBV4-3 CASSLGLVGEQFF
NA TRBJ1-2 NA TRBV4-2 CASRRGDYGYTF
NA TRBJ2-2 NA TRBV11-2 CASSHRELFF
NA TRBJ2-3 TRBD2 TRBV7-2 CASSLGTSADTQYF
NA TRBJ1-4 TRBD1 TRBV5-6 CASSLPGQGEKLFF
NA TRBJ1-1 NA TRBV30 CAWSSPGGRISTEAFF
NA TRBJ1-1 NA TRBV7-2 CASSLAQGTPTEAFF
NA TRBJ1-5 NA TRBV28 CASSLTLGNQPQHF
NA TRBJ2-2 NA TRBV6-6 CASSSTGASTGELFF
NA TRBJ1-4 TRBD1 TRBV30 CAWVDRGDEKLFF
NA TRBJ2-3 NA TRBV5-1 CASSLAELADTQYF
NA TRBJ1-6 NA TRBV6-5 CASSSRGFDSPLHF
NA TRBJ1-2 NA TRBV7-2 CASSSRENYGYTF
NA TRBJ2-3 NA TRBV10-3 CAISYRPTDTQYF
NA TRBJ2-3 TRBD1 TRBV18 CASSPRQGRADTQYF
NA TRBJ2-7 NA TRBV11-2 CASSLPGTYEQYF
NA TRBJ2-3 NA TRBV5-6 CASSLEGPGDTQYF
few TRBJ2-5 TRBD2 TRBV4-2 CASSQGTGAGGKETQYF
NA TRBJ2-5 TRBD1 TRBV14 CASSRQGGSETQYF
NA TRBJ1-2 NA TRBV7-5 CARSLDRSFIYGYTF
NA TRBJ2-5 TRBD2 TRBV11-2 CASSPGVAGRNQETQYF
NA TRBJ1-2 NA TRBV5-4 CASSPEGGSSRYGYTF
NA TRBJ2-3 NA TRBV18 CASLGTNTDTQYF
NA TRBJ2-5 NA TRBV30 CAWSLGVSGTQYF